This T cell receptor (beta chain) is drawn from a study of regulatory T cells in long-lasting Graves disease (dated by TCRdb to about 2021). Background on the whole study: Patients with newly diagnosed Graves' disease had been on antithyroid drugs for under 3 months. The study was conducted in China and was registered as a clinical trial. TCR sequencing covered approximately 13 persistent and approximately 20 newly diagnosed Graves' disease patients, 33 samples in total. Persistent Graves' disease patients were compared with newly diagnosed Graves' disease patients by peripheral blood TCR sequencing and RNA sequencing. The study at large found these results: Only the TCR beta chain was sequenced and analyzed. More public clonotypes were shared among persistent patients (roughly 2,900) than among newly diagnosed patients (966). Compared with newly diagnosed patients, persistent Graves' disease patients had lower TCR Shannon entropy and fewer highly expanded clones, which suggests clonal expansion. Only peripheral blood was studied, because thyroid tissue, the primary lesion, was inaccessible. TRBV28, TRBJ1-2 and TRBJ2-5 were preferentially used in persistent disease, while TRBV20-1 and TRBJ2-1 were favored in newly diagnosed disease. The authors noted that the small sample size was a limitation that may lower accuracy.

According to the germline V gene, CDR1 reads KGHDR and CDR2 reads SFDVKD. Counted from cysteine to phenylalanine, this CDR3 has 14 amino acids. The CDR3 DNA has 42 bases and is translated from base 1. V is reduced by 4 bases and J by 5 bases, leaving a spacing of 12 bases between them. This specimen's time point label, interpreted: newly diagnosed GD, antithyroid drugs for less than 3 months. For both TCR sequencing and RNA sequencing, RNA was extracted from PBMCs in TRIzol. The diagnosis of Graves' disease followed American Thyroid Association guidelines. The patients came from an endocrinology department in Xi'an, China. From each patient, about 8.9 milliliters of peripheral blood was collected into an EDTA anticoagulant tube. Ficoll Paque Plus density gradient separation was used to isolate PBMCs, and no additional T cell sorting was done. RNA quality was checked with an Agilent 2100 Bioanalyzer and agarose gel, and concentration with a NanoDrop 2000.

Libraries were built with multiplex PCR. Data came from an Illumina HiSeq 4000. CDR3 regions were amplified by Arm-PCR with iRepertoire HTBI primers to construct TCR beta libraries. Before sequencing, the PCR products underwent gel purification. Under the source paper's analysis protocol: Across samples, around 62 TRBV and 14 TRBJ segments were identified and used for gene usage analysis of CDR3 amino acid clonotypes. COPE and FqMerger were used to merge filtered high-quality paired reads into contigs. BLAST was used to align contigs to IMGT TRBV, TRBD and TRBJ reference genes, and CDR3 was defined according to IMGT. Any clonotype with a frequency above 0.1% was classified as a highly expanded clone. Shannon entropy was used to measure repertoire diversity, and the Gini coefficient was used to measure V-J evenness. Clonotypes shared by more than one individual were considered public. TCRdb trimmed the raw reads at Q25, called clones with MiXCR and kept productive beta chains. Entries are consolidated by CDR3 protein sequence, retaining the most common genes and DNA. Here the V and J calls rest on TCRdb's processing, not on the authors' analysis. For this sample there are a few hundred thousand distinct CDR3 sequences; around 19% appear just once. 14% of the sample goes to the ten largest clones.

In this sample, this clonotype turned up many times. The antigen this receptor binds is unknown. Per-nucleotide qualities are absent, and no much larger clonotype sits a single base away. These data were also filed under a second study, of T cells in Graves' hyperthyroidism and ophthalmopathy. Per that second paper: Stable Graves' hyperthyroidism was defined as no progression to ophthalmopathy during 18 months of follow-up. Hyperthyroidism patients were aged 18 to 65 years and newly diagnosed, with disease duration of less than 2 months. Any patient with an uncontrolled infection, another autoimmune disease, pregnancy or lactation was excluded. Diagnoses were established on the basis of clinical symptoms, serum thyroxine and TRAb, thyroid ultrasound, and orbital computed tomography. A first-round RT-PCR of the TCR CDR3 used the HTBI primer set with the Qiagen OneStep RT-PCR kit. Blood samples also contained most of the expanded thyroid clonotypes (frequency above 0.001), which suggests that blood repertoires may reflect thyroid immune responses. A 13 V-J signature model separated ophthalmopathy from stable hyperthyroidism, with around 90% sensitivity and 81.08% specificity in cross-validation and 80%/75% in testing. In validation, the model predicted progression to ophthalmopathy with around 71% sensitivity and roughly 72% specificity, a median of around six months before onset. TCR V-J signatures able to tell the groups apart were searched for in a discovery cohort of 95 to 100 patients, of whom more than 40 had Graves' ophthalmopathy and some 60 had stable Graves' hyperthyroidism. Prospective prediction of ophthalmopathy was tested in an independent validation cohort consisting of roughly 19 hyperthyroidism patients and around 16 patients who later progressed to ophthalmopathy. The 100 or so discovery patients were divided at random into training and test sets in a 7:3 ratio. The study also compared thyroid tissue and blood T-cell repertoires from several Graves' hyperthyroidism patients. After blood sampling, hyperthyroidism patients were treated with methimazole at a starting dose of 30 mg daily, and ophthalmopathy patients were treated with high-dose intravenous methylprednisolone. Libraries were constructed in a second round of multiplex PCR, after which size selection and purification were performed. The libraries were sequenced on an Illumina HiSeq2000 using paired-end 100 bp reads. SOAPnuke was used to process the raw data, removing reads that contained adapters or uncalled bases, had a mean Phred below 15, or lacked an exact match to the constant primer or identifier. COPE v1.2.5 was used to merge high-quality paired reads, and clonotypes were defined as unique nucleotide sequences. MiTCR v1.1 was used to align the clonotypes against IMGT TRBV, TRBD and TRBJ reference segments. Analysis was restricted to V-J combinations with a frequency above 0.0001, which covered 98% to 99.2% of repertoires. A TCS score was defined as the ratio between F50 (clonal expansion) and ExV (chaos), using BLOSUM62-based TCRdist between CDR3 peptides within each V-J. Welch's t-statistics and random forest reduced roughly 500 V-J features to 13, which were used in a naive Bayes classifier (R e1071). Sample size was not statistically predetermined, and blinding of investigators to group allocation was not performed. The paper describes TCR Vbeta CDR3 sequencing of roughly 130 peripheral blood samples, made up of roughly 45 ophthalmopathy patients, some 76 hyperthyroidism patients and 17 progressor patients.

The chain is encoded by TRBV24-1 joined to TRBJ2-3; the D assignment is uncertain and may be TRBD1 or TRBD2, with 6 bases supporting each. This receptor was identified in a woman in her 30s with Graves disease. Donor details come from another sample of the same person, matched by shared clones. The material sequenced was peripheral blood mononuclear cells (PBMCs), taken at new diagnosis, from a patient treated with antithyroid drugs. The CDR3 protein sequence reads: CATSESGEVDTQYF. The DNA sequence is given as TGTGCCACCAGTGAGTCAGGGGAGGTAGATACGCAGTATTTT.